This T cell receptor (beta chain) was profiled in a study of vaccination and CD4 T cells after COVID-19. Whole-study context: Sampling that followed vaccination took place a median roughly 69 days after dose two, within a range of 14 to 241.

Treatment specified: roughly 11-day PBMC culture with coronavirus spike peptide pools or control peptides (ViraFEST assay). T cells were expanded with peptide pools, and expanded clonotypes were identified by TCR sequencing. Oncomine TCR Beta short-read sequencing was applied to DNA from cultured CD4+ T cells. TCRdb re-called the PCR reads through MiXCR, storing one row per CDR3 protein. This table has 14,000 to 15,000 distinct CDR3 sequences, about 44% appearing once. Looked up from germline, CDR1 is MNHEY and CDR2 is SVGEGT. This CDR3 comprises 16 residues. The V end was cut by 3 bases, the J end by 1 base, with 13 bases between. This clonotype has only a few counts. Its matching antigen is unknown.

The source material was CD4+ T cells from blood, cultured in vitro. The J gene is TRBJ1-5, the V gene TRBV6-2 or TRBV6-3, with a possible D match to TRBD1 (6 bases). The TCR comes from a human donor who had recovered from COVID-19. The CDR3 loop reads CASSYFGGSSNQPQHF. The CDR3 nucleotides read TGTGCCAGCAGTTATTTCGGGGGCAGCAGCAATCAGCCCCAGCATTTT.